One and the same sample provided the 18 T cell receptor beta chains below, sequenced in a study of radiation and T cells in renal cell carcinoma. The time point is: blood 2 weeks post-SBRT. Indicated treatment: 15 Gy SBRT to primary tumor, nephrectomy 4 weeks later. TCRdb keeps only in-frame clones here, not all; method: immunoSEQ multiplex PCR. This table has roughly 130,000 clones, approximately 90% appearing once. The sample consisted of blood, taken from a patient whose treatment included radiotherapy and nephrectomy. These receptors were taken from a woman aged 70-85 years with renal cell carcinoma.

The genes are TRBV19 and TRBJ1-2; 9 bases agree with TRBD1. Germline assignment: CDR1 LNHDA and CDR2 SQIVND (reference sequence). The CDR3 has 17 residues. J was trimmed by 4 bases and V by 3 bases; bases with no gene match: 12. The CDR3 DNA is TGTGCCAGTAGTATCTACGGGACAGGGAATTTGCCCTATGGCTACACCTTC. Residues: CASSIYGTGNLPYGYTF.

This clone appeared a single time. The CDR3 nucleotides are TGTGCCAGCAGTTTAGGGGTCCTAGCGGGGAGCTCCTACGAGCAGTACTTC. Amino acids: CASSLGVLAGSSYEQYF. V is TRBV28 and J is TRBJ2-7, with TRBD2 matching 9 bases. This CDR3 comprises 17 residues. Germline-derived CDR1 and CDR2 are MDHEN and SYDVKM. V was clipped by 2 bases and J by 0 bases; unmatched bases: 8.

The gene calls are TRBV2 and TRBJ2-3, with TRBD1 matching over 8 bases. This CDR3 spans 15 amino acids. Germline CDR1 SNHLY, CDR2 FYNNEI. V dropped 7 bases and J dropped 1; count of bases not matched to a gene: 7. The CDR3 coding sequence is TGTGCCAGCACACGACCGGGACAGGGCACAGATACGCAGTATTTT. Its translation is CASTRPGQGTDTQYF.

The V gene is TRBV5-4, the J gene TRBJ2-1, with D hard to call. The germline V gene encodes CDR1 SGHNT and CDR2 YYREEE (reference sequence). This CDR3 spans 16 amino acids. Trimming stripped 0 bases from V and 0 bases from J, with 10 bases between. In DNA form, the CDR3 reads TGTGCCAGCAGCTTGGCCCTGCGGCGCTCCTACAATGAGCAGTTCTTC. It yields the protein CASSLALRRSYNEQFF.

V usage is TRBV13 and J usage is TRBJ1-2; D is unresolved. Germline V CDR1 and CDR2: PRHDT, FYEKMQ (reference sequence). Trimming took off 5 bases at V and 8 bases at J, with 9 bases between the two ends. The CDR3 runs 11 residues. CDR3 amino acids: CASSLREGYTF. In DNA, the CDR3 is TGTGCCAGCAGCCTCCGCGAGGGCTACACCTTC. Complete variable domain (other parts from reference TRBV13 and TRBJ1-2): AAGVIQSPRHLIKEKRETATLKCYPIPRHDTVYWYQQGPGQDPQFLISFYEKMQSDKGSIPDRFSAQQFSDYHSELNMSSLELGDSALYFCASSLREGYTFGSGTRLTVV.

The chain recombines TRBV9 with TRBJ2-3, with TRBD2 identical over 15 bases. This CDR3 contains 18 residues. Per the germline V gene, CDR1 is SGDLS and CDR2 is YYNGEE. The ends lost 3 bases at V and 4 bases at J; junction bases unmatched: 9. In nucleotides, the CDR3 is TGTGCCAGCAGCGCGTCCGGGACTAGCGGGGGGTATCCAGATACGCAGTATTTT. Translated: CASSASGTSGGYPDTQYF.

This chain uses TRBV4-3 with TRBJ2-2; no clear D gene. The CDR3 runs 14 residues. The V and J ends lost 0 bases and 4 bases respectively, with 6 bases between them. The germline gives CDR1 LGHNA, CDR2 YSLEER. CDR3 residues: CASSQDGPTGELFF. The CDR3 DNA is TGCGCCAGCAGCCAAGACGGGCCCACCGGGGAGCTGTTTTTT.

The genes are TRBV11-2 and TRBJ1-1; the D gene is possibly TRBD1 (6 bases). Germline V gene lookup returns CDR1 SGHAT and CDR2 FQNNGV. Trimming pared 4 bases from V and 5 bases from J, leaving 14 bases between. The CDR3 covers 14 residues. As DNA, the CDR3 is TGTGCCAGCAGCTCACAGGGCCGGGGGACTGAAGCTTTCTTT. It specifies CASSSQGRGTEAFF.

The chain has TRBV7-2 and TRBJ1-3, with 7 positions matching TRBD1. The junction had 7 bases not matched to a gene; V was cut back by 5 bases and J by 9 bases. The CDR3 extends over 13 amino acids. CDR1 and CDR2 (germline): SGHTA, FQGNSA. Here the CDR3 reads CASSTRQGGTIYF. DNA for the CDR3: TGTGCCAGCAGCACCCGACAGGGAGGCACCATATATTTT.

The rearrangement uses TRBV27 and TRBJ1-6, with a possible D match to TRBD1 (5 bases). This CDR3 comprises 15 residues. V was trimmed by 7 bases and J by 5 bases, leaving 15 bases between them. Germline lookup yields CDR1 MNHEY and CDR2 SMNVEV (reference sequence). The CDR3 here is CASTLLGRDNSPLHF. For the CDR3, the DNA is TGTGCCAGCACCCTCCTGGGACGGGATAATTCACCCCTCCACTTT.

J is TRBJ2-7 and V is TRBV6-5; possibly TRBD2 for D (6 bases). Between the trimmed V and J ends, which lost 4 bases and 2 bases, there was a span of 9 bases. Germline assignment: CDR1 MNHEY and CDR2 SVGAGI. The CDR3 length is 13 residues. The CDR3 DNA reads TGTGCCAGCAGTTCCCGCGGGACCTACGAGCAGTACTTC. Translated: CASSSRGTYEQYF.

V gene TRBV7-2 combines with J gene TRBJ2-7; no clear D. V was clipped by 1 base and J by 0 bases, with 13 bases between them. This CDR3 spans 16 amino acids. Germline CDR1 reads SGHTA; CDR2 reads FQGNSA. This CDR3 reads CASSLDRSFFSYEQYF. The CDR3 region has the DNA TGTGCCAGCAGCTTAGACAGAAGCTTCTTCTCCTACGAGCAGTACTTC.

This chain uses TRBV27 with TRBJ1-6; TRBD1 might be the D (5 bases). V lost 7 bases and J lost 6, with 25 bases in between. CDR1 MNHEY and CDR2 SMNVEV come from the germline V gene (reference sequence). The CDR3 extends over 18 amino acids. CDR3 bases: TGTGCCAGCATCTCCCTACAAGGCGGAGGGACCGGTAATTCACCCCTCCACTTT. Protein sequence: CASISLQGGGTGNSPLHF.

The chain combines TRBV2 with TRBJ1-2; no firm D call. CDR1 SNHLY and CDR2 FYNNEI come from the germline V gene. Trimming stripped 3 bases from V and 4 bases from J, with 9 bases between. This CDR3 has 13 amino acids. The CDR3 spells CASSELMSYGYTF. CDR3 DNA sequence: TGTGCCAGCAGTGAGTTGATGTCCTATGGCTACACCTTC.

The chain employs TRBV7-2 and TRBJ1-6; the D is unclear. The CDR3 totals 14 residues. With 7 bases removed from V and 10 bases from J, the gap between germline ends came to 17 bases. Germline CDR1 reads SGHTA; CDR2 reads FQGNSA. The CDR3 DNA follows: TGTGCCAGCACCCTAAACCGCAGCTGGTCACCCCTCCACTTT. Translated: CASTLNRSWSPLHF. The full variable domain, its missing parts supplied by reference TRBV7-2 and TRBJ1-6, is GAGVSQSPSNKVTEKGKDVELRCDPISGHTALYWYRQSLGQGLEFLIYFQGNSAPDKSGLPSDRFSAERTGGSVSTLTIQRTQQEDSAVYLCASTLNRSWSPLHFGNGTRLTVT.

This chain joins TRBV6-4 and TRBJ1-1; D is undetermined. Germline V CDR1 and CDR2: MRHNA, SNTAGT. The CDR3 sequence is 13 residues long. Trimming shortened V by 3 bases and J by 4 bases, and 9 bases separated the two germline ends. Here the CDR3 reads CASSEMGGTEAFF. The CDR3 DNA reads TGTGCCAGCAGTGAGATGGGCGGCACTGAAGCTTTCTTT.

The chain joins TRBV5-1 to TRBJ2-1; 12 nucleotides line up with TRBD2. V trimming: 4 bases; J trimming: 1 base; junction bases outside the gene matches: 9. CDR1 SGHRS and CDR2 YFSETQ come from the germline V gene. This CDR3 region has 18 residues. The CDR3 loop reads CASSRSLAGGGSYNEQFF. The CDR3 nucleotides read TGCGCCAGCAGCCGTTCACTAGCGGGGGGCGGGTCCTACAATGAGCAGTTCTTC.

The chain uses TRBV13 and TRBJ1-3, with D possibly being TRBD1 (5 bases). Looked up from germline, CDR1 is PRHDT and CDR2 is FYEKMQ (reference sequence). Deletions cut 2 bases from V and 0 bases from J, with 11 bases between. This CDR3 has 16 amino acids. CDR3 sequence: CASSLTWQGSGNTIYF. The CDR3 bases are TGTGCCAGCAGCTTAACGTGGCAGGGCTCTGGAAACACCATATATTTT.